The 5 T cell receptor beta chains listed next were all sequenced from one sample in a study of siplizumab effects on memory and regulatory T cells. Clones were sequenced by immunoSEQ multiplex PCR, and TCRdb holds only the in-frame ones, with some missing. Of 100,000 to 120,000 clones listed, just under 95% are singletons. Sequencing used CD4+ T cells sorted from blood. Receptor source: a human donor in good health.

The chain has TRBV2 and TRBJ1-5; the match to TRBD1 covers 11 bases. Germline CDR1 reads SNHLY; CDR2 reads FYNNEI. This CDR3 has 16 amino acids. Germline trimming cut 4 bases from V and 6 bases from J; bases unmatched to any gene: 8. CDR3 nucleotide sequence: TGTGCCAGCAGTGCAAGGGACAGGGGGGCCCGTCAGCCCCAGCATTTT. Encoded protein: CASSARDRGARQPQHF.

V is TRBV18 and J is TRBJ1-5; D remains unclear. There are 15 residues in the CDR3. V dropped 0 bases and J dropped 3 bases, with 9 bases sitting between them. Germline values: CDR1 KGHSH, CDR2 LQKENI. The chain's CDR3 is CASSPPPRYNQPQHF. The DNA of the CDR3 is TGTGCCAGCTCACCACCCCCCCGGTACAATCAGCCCCAGCATTTT. Full variable domain (remainder filled in from reference TRBV18 and TRBJ1-5): NAGVMQNPRHLVRRRGQEARLRCSPMKGHSHVYWYRQLPEEGLKFMVYLQKENIIDESGMPKERFSAEFPKEGPSILRIQQVVRGDSAAYFCASSPPPRYNQPQHFGDGTRLSIL.

The chain recombines TRBV4-2 with TRBJ2-3; D remains unclear. Germline loops: CDR1 LGHNA, CDR2 YNFKEQ. Trimming pared 0 bases from V and 0 bases from J, leaving 16 bases between. The CDR3 has 18 residues. The CDR3 bases are TGTGCCAGCAGCCAAGATCGAGGAACATCTGCTAGCACAGATACGCAGTATTTT. It codes for CASSQDRGTSASTDTQYF.

This clone was seen only once. This same CDR3 is encoded by further DNA sequences in the sample. V and J are TRBV10-3 and TRBJ2-3; no reliable D call. Trimming left V 0 bases short and J 3 bases short, with 1 base between. This CDR3 spans 12 amino acids. Germline-derived CDR1 and CDR2 are ENHRY and SYGVKD. CDR3 residues: CAISESTDTQYF. The DNA for the CDR3 is TGTGCCATCAGTGAGTCGACAGATACGCAGTATTTT.

This chain connects TRBV6-4 to TRBJ1-1, with 8 bases lining up with TRBD1. The CDR3 runs 14 residues. Trimming at V came to 4 bases and at J to 1 base, leaving 2 bases not matched to a gene. Looked up from germline, CDR1 is MRHNA and CDR2 is SNTAGT. CDR3 sequence reads: CASSVDRANTEAFF. CDR3 DNA: TGTGCCAGCAGTGTGGACAGGGCGAACACTGAAGCTTTCTTT.